This paragraph reports one TCR beta chain. Excluded were patients having autoimmune disease history or systemic immunosuppression. The table came from immunoSEQ multiplex PCR; TCRdb's copy has only in-frame clones and leaves some out. This repertoire shows approximately 50,000 clones, around nine tenths found once; its top ten account for less than 0.75%. The data are from a study of OX40 agonist ivuxolimab in advanced cancers. Across the whole study: Patients were treated with ivuxolimab, an agonistic anti-OX40 (CD134) antibody.

Sequencing used CD4+ or CD8+ T cells sorted from blood, obtained in a trial of the OX40 agonist ivuxolimab. This TCR was sampled from an adult with an advanced solid tumor such as melanoma, head and neck, liver or kidney cancer.

Here the CDR3 reads CASRQTGTSGYEQYF. The CDR3 nucleotides read TGCGCCAGCAGACAAACCGGGACTAGCGGCTACGAGCAGTACTTC. This chain joins TRBV23-1 and TRBJ2-7; 11 bases line up with TRBD2. TRBV23-1 is treated as an ORF (open reading frame) with a function not yet certain. This CDR3 has 15 residues. After removal of 6 bases from V and 3 bases from J, the junction contained 7 bases not matched to a gene.